Listed below are T cell receptor beta chains from one sample, sequenced in a study of CD8 T cells in ankylosing spondylitis. One entry per CDR3 protein, called by TCRdb with MiXCR from the 5' RACE reads. The sample holds roughly 180,000 distinct CDR3 sequences, around 13% seen once. The sample comprised blood, either unsorted or a sorted T cell fraction (not recorded which). The receptors come from a male donor with ankylosing spondylitis or in good health (not recorded which). Each CDR3 is given without its conserved first and last residue. The order of the fields is J gene, V gene, CDR3 protein.

TRBJ2-1 | TRBV5-1 | ASSLVWNEQF
TRBJ2-7 | TRBV7-6 | ASSPPGQGAPYEQY
TRBJ2-7 | TRBV12-3/TRBV12-4 | ASSLGTGGISSYEQY
TRBJ1-4 | TRBV11-2 | ASSPALEKLF
TRBJ1-2 | TRBV4-1 | ASSQDGLELYGYT
TRBJ2-1 | TRBV29-1 | SVEADNEQF
TRBJ2-1 | TRBV10-3 | AISESDPQDEQF
TRBJ2-5 | TRBV20-1 | SARHLPPGQGAFETQY
TRBJ2-7 | TRBV30 | AWGTAGAVYEQY
TRBJ2-3 | TRBV4-1 | ASSQAGLAGTDTQY
TRBJ2-1 | TRBV5-6 | ASRPTRAGYNEQF
TRBJ1-5 | TRBV12-3/TRBV12-4 | ASSLAGPEFNQPQH
TRBJ1-1 | TRBV7-2 | ASSLDRAGPEAF
TRBJ2-7 | TRBV25-1 | ASSEYGVTYEQY
TRBJ2-7 | TRBV7-8 | ASSGVSLSEQY
TRBJ2-7 | TRBV20-1 | SAREDGGYEQY
TRBJ1-2 | TRBV5-1 | ASSLESGVLLFNYGYT
TRBJ2-3 | TRBV27 | ASYRRNTDTQY
TRBJ2-1 | TRBV6-5 | ASSYPPHRGIYNEQF
TRBJ2-3 | TRBV7-8 | ASSSYRYPDTQY
TRBJ2-3 | TRBV20-1 | SAIPLAGVTDTQY
TRBJ2-1 | TRBV20-1 | SAIGTGHGDEQF
TRBJ2-7 | TRBV27 | ASSLGGPGYEQY
TRBJ1-1 | TRBV5-1 | ASSLIRGGWNTEAF
TRBJ1-1 | TRBV4-1 | ASSQDIGQTREAF
TRBJ1-2 | TRBV5-1 | ASSFVQFGQGDGYT
TRBJ2-5 | TRBV7-6 | ASSFFDPTAAETQY
TRBJ1-5 | TRBV27 | ASSLSGQNSNQPQH
TRBJ2-7 | TRBV4-2 | ASSHAGNYEQY
TRBJ2-7 | TRBV2 | ASSEPSYEQY
TRBJ1-5 | TRBV15 | ATSSPPGGNQPQH
TRBJ2-3 | TRBV7-9 | ASSLLVVTDTQY
TRBJ1-5 | TRBV7-2 | ASSRIGNQPQH
TRBJ1-1 | TRBV5-6 | ASSLARGARSAEAF